These 6 T cell receptor beta chains originate from one sample sequenced in a study of vaccination effects on CD4 cells after COVID-19. Their antigens remain unidentified. Antigen-specific CD4+ T cells were expanded with viral peptide pools in the ViraFEST assay before sequencing. Following culture for 9 to 11 days, CD4+ T cells were isolated. Sometime from March through December 2020, the person acquired a SARS-CoV-2 infection that PCR confirmed. Each participant was administered two doses of either the BNT162b2 or the mRNA-1273 vaccine. The method was immunoSEQ multiplex PCR; TCRdb's version includes in-frame clones alone and lacks a portion of them. The sample yields 14,000 or so clones, roughly 78% seen once. The source material was CD4+ T cells from PBMCs cultured with HCoV-NL63 spike peptides, sampled after COVID-19 vaccination. These receptors were collected from a human donor who had a prior SARS-CoV-2 infection.

The chain combines TRBV6-5 with TRBJ1-5, with no clear D. Trimming shortened V by 1 base and J by 7 bases, and 8 bases separated the two germline ends. The germline V gene encodes CDR1 MNHEY and CDR2 SVGAGI. The CDR3 runs 13 residues. The CDR3 loop is CASSYWGGQPQHF. CDR3 in DNA: TGTGCCAGCAGTTACTGGGGTGGGCAGCCCCAGCATTTT.

The chain employs TRBV11-3 and TRBJ2-1, with D maybe TRBD1 (5 bases). CDR3 length equals 15 residues. V was pared by 0 bases and J by 8 bases, with 14 bases between. CDR1 and CDR2 from the germline V gene are SGHNT and YENEEA. In DNA, the CDR3 is TGTGCCAGCAGCTTAGACAGGGATTATAGGGATGAGCAGTTCTTC. Its protein product is CASSLDRDYRDEQFF.

The V gene is TRBV5-8, the J gene TRBJ2-3, with D perhaps TRBD2 (5 bases). Trimming removed 3 bases at V and 0 bases at J, with 8 bases between. The germline CDR1 and CDR2 sequences are SGHTS and YDEGEE. The CDR3 extends over 14 amino acids. CDR3 loop: CASSSSPSTDTQYF. The CDR3 region has the DNA TGTGCCAGCAGCTCTAGCCCTAGCACAGATACGCAGTATTTT.

DNA of the CDR3: TGTGCCAGCAGCCATCTCCGGACCAGGGTAGGACAAGAGACCCAGTACTTC. It translates to CASSHLRTRVGQETQYF. The V gene is TRBV7-9, the J gene TRBJ2-5; perhaps TRBD1 as D (5 bases). The V gene's germline CDR1 is SEHNR and CDR2 FQNEAQ (reference sequence). V was clipped by 5 bases and J by 2 bases, with 21 bases between them. The CDR3 is made up of 17 amino acids.

The chain uses TRBV2 and TRBJ1-2, with unresolved D. V was trimmed by 2 bases and J by 4 bases, leaving 8 bases between them. CDR3 length: 13 residues. Germline CDR1 reads SNHLY; CDR2 reads FYNNEI. The CDR3 spells CASSELGGYGYTF. In DNA, the CDR3 is TGTGCCAGCAGTGAACTGGGAGGCTATGGCTACACCTTC.

The rearrangement links TRBV4-3 to TRBJ2-7, with a tentative D call TRBD1 (6 bases). The CDR3 extends over 15 amino acids. Trimming pared 6 bases from V and 2 bases from J, leaving 17 bases between. In germline, CDR1 is LGHNA, CDR2 YSLEER. This CDR3 reads CASSNEPGDPYEQYF. DNA of the CDR3: TGCGCCAGCAGTAATGAACCAGGGGATCCCTACGAGCAGTACTTC.